This TCR beta chain stems from a study of OX40 agonist ivuxolimab in advanced cancers. On the study more broadly: The patients got ivuxolimab, which is an agonistic anti-OX40 (CD134) antibody. Patient treatment consisted of intravenous ivuxolimab administration every 2 weeks at 0.01 to 10 mg/kg. General study findings and limits: Several nonresponders also turned out to have low normalized T-cell clonal expansion. The antigen specificity of the peripheral T cells (those that were expanded) was not determined.

Turning to this clone: The antigen remains undetermined.

Produced via immunoSEQ multiplex PCR; TCRdb's table is partial and in-frame only. The sample lists around 140,000 clones; 90% were seen once. Per germline, CDR1 LNHNV and CDR2 YYDKDF (reference sequence). CDR3 size: 15 residues. The ends were cut back, 1 base at V and 9 bases at J, with 16 bases in the middle. The clonotype originates from an adult with an advanced solid tumor such as melanoma, head and neck, liver or kidney cancer. This rearrangement joins TRBV15 to TRBJ2-1; TRBD2 is a possible D gene (5 bases). Sequenced material: CD4+ or CD8+ T cells sorted from blood, taken in a trial of the OX40 agonist ivuxolimab. The CDR3 nucleotides read TGTGCCACCAGCAGAGGGACTGCCGGCGGTGGTGAGCAGTTCTTC. Amino acids: CATSRGTAGGGEQFF.